The 22 T cell receptor beta chains in this list originate from one sample, sequenced in a study of T-cell memory formation after mild COVID-19. TCRdb reanalysed the 5' RACE reads using MiXCR and keeps one entry per CDR3 protein. The sample lists roughly 240,000 distinct CDR3 sequences; 15% to 19% were seen once. Sequencing was performed on PBMCs or a T cell subset sorted from them (not recorded which). The receptors originated from an adult woman who had mild COVID-19 (a few samples of this study predate the infection). Cell type and time point are not known.

The V and J genes are TRBV29-1 and TRBJ1-1, with D tentatively TRBD1 (6 bases). The length of the CDR3 is 14 residues. V shed 4 bases and J shed 0 bases, with 12 bases lying between them. The germline V gene encodes CDR1 SQVTM and CDR2 ANQGSEA. CDR3 nucleotides: TGCAGCGTTGTGACCCGGACAGTGAACACTGAAGCTTTCTTT. Protein: CSVVTRTVNTEAFF.

This chain links TRBV9 with TRBJ1-2, with 8 bases aligning to TRBD1. CDR1 is SGDLS, CDR2 YYNGEE, per germline. CDR3 length: 15 residues. The V segment lost 4 bases and the J segment 2 bases; nucleotides outside the gene matches: 7. The CDR3 DNA is TGTGCCAGCAGCCCGCGGACAGGGTGGAACTATGGCTACACCTTC. Amino acid sequence: CASSPRTGWNYGYTF.

The V call is TRBV5-1, the J call TRBJ2-5, with 8 positions matching TRBD1. This CDR3 contains 14 residues. Trimming removed 4 bases from V and 1 base from J; junction bases left unmatched: 3. Per germline, CDR1 SGHRS and CDR2 YFSETQ. The CDR3 loop is CASSPDRVQETQYF. CDR3 nucleotides: TGCGCCAGCAGCCCGGACAGGGTCCAAGAGACCCAGTACTTC.

This clonotype has only a few counts. The V call is TRBV20-1, the J call TRBJ1-6, with D possibly being TRBD1 (5 bases). This CDR3 is 13 amino acids long. Germline loops: CDR1 DFQATT, CDR2 SNEGSKA (reference sequence). The V end was cut by 3 bases, the J end by 10 bases, with 13 bases between. CDR3 sequence: CSASRGDRSPLHF. The CDR3 DNA follows: TGCAGTGCTAGTCGGGGGGATAGATCACCCCTCCACTTT.

The rearrangement links TRBV3-1 to TRBJ1-5; D is possibly TRBD1 (6 bases). V dropped 1 base and J dropped 5 bases, with 9 bases sitting between them. The CDR3 covers 14 residues. Per germline, CDR1 LGHDT and CDR2 YNNKEL (reference sequence). The CDR3 loop is CASSQAGGDQPQHF. The CDR3 DNA follows: TGTGCCAGCAGCCAAGCGGGGGGCGATCAGCCCCAGCATTTT.

This chain links TRBV7-8 with TRBJ2-3; D remains ambiguous. V gave up 1 base and J gave up 2 bases, with 10 bases separating them. The CDR3 spans 15 residues. CDR1 is SGHVS and CDR2 is FQNEAQ in the germline V gene. CDR3 DNA sequence: TGTGCCAGCAGCTTAGGCCGAACCTACACAGATACGCAGTATTTT. Its protein product is CASSLGRTYTDTQYF. The full variable domain, its missing parts supplied by reference TRBV7-8 and TRBJ2-3, is GAGVSQSPRYKVAKRGQDVALRCDPISGHVSLFWYQQALGQGPEFLTYFQNEAQLDKSGLPSDRFFAERPEGSVSTLKIQRTQQEDSAVYLCASSLGRTYTDTQYFGPGTRLTVL.

Many counts were recorded for this clonotype. The rearrangement joins TRBV5-1 to TRBJ2-7; D is uncertain. Germline CDR1 and CDR2: SGHRS and YFSETQ. The CDR3 is 13 amino acids. V lost 0 bases to trimming and J lost 3 bases, with 7 bases between them. The CDR3 sequence is CASSLEADYEQYF. CDR3 in DNA: TGCGCCAGCAGCTTGGAGGCGGACTACGAGCAGTACTTC.

There are many counts of this clonotype. This rearrangement joins TRBV7-2 to TRBJ2-7, with TRBD1 as a possible D gene (7 bases). The CDR3 has 13 residues. The V and J ends lost 5 bases and 3 bases respectively, with 11 bases between them. Per the germline V gene, CDR1 is SGHTA and CDR2 is FQGNSA. The CDR3 spells CASSAGTDYEQYF. The CDR3 bases are TGTGCCAGCAGCGCGGGGACAGACTACGAGCAGTACTTC.

V and J are TRBV29-1 and TRBJ2-3; tentatively, D is TRBD1 or TRBD2 (6 bases each). The CDR3 is 15 residues long. Germline assignment: CDR1 SQVTM and CDR2 ANQGSEA. Trimming removed 6 bases from V and 3 bases from J, with 19 bases in between. The CDR3 nucleotides are TGCAGCGTAGCTCCGACGGGGGCAGTAACAGATACGCAGTATTTT. Translating gives CSVAPTGAVTDTQYF.

This chain uses TRBV24-1 with TRBJ2-1; 7 nucleotides line up with TRBD2. CDR3 length equals 15 residues. Germline loops: CDR1 KGHDR, CDR2 SFDVKD. V shed 5 bases, J shed 9 bases, and the junction held 12 bases outside the gene matches. For the CDR3, the DNA is TGTGCCACCAGTGCGCTAGCGGCCACCCGAGGTGAGCAGTTCTTC. This gives the protein CATSALAATRGEQFF.

This clonotype was seen ten or more times. The chain has TRBV5-5 and TRBJ2-1, with D possibly matching TRBD2 (6 bases). This CDR3 has 17 residues. The V end was cut by 2 bases, the J end by 8 bases, with 23 bases between. The germline CDR1 and CDR2 sequences are SGHKS and YYEKEE (reference sequence). This CDR3 is CASSFSMRGRYGDEQFF. Written as DNA, the CDR3 is TGTGCCAGCAGCTTCTCTATGCGGGGTCGATATGGGGATGAGCAGTTCTTC.

This clonotype was observed a few times. V is TRBV5-1 and J is TRBJ2-3, with D possibly being TRBD1 or TRBD2 (6 bases each). This CDR3 has 16 amino acids. CDR1 is SGHRS and CDR2 is YFSETQ in the germline V gene. Trimming left V 4 bases short and J 2 bases short, with 17 bases between. Written as DNA, the CDR3 is TGCGCCAGCAGCGGATCCCCGGGGGCTTTCACAGATACGCAGTATTTT. Its translation: CASSGSPGAFTDTQYF.

The chain recombines TRBV9 with TRBJ2-2; D unresolved. The CDR3 consists of 13 residues. CDR1 is SGDLS and CDR2 is YYNGEE in the germline V gene. Trimming removed 0 bases from V and 5 bases from J, with 5 bases in between. The CDR3 spells CASSVALTGELFF. The CDR3 bases are TGTGCCAGCAGCGTAGCTTTAACCGGGGAGCTGTTTTTT.

This sequence joins TRBV7-2 and TRBJ2-5; TRBD2 aligns across 11 bases. CDR3 size: 18 residues. Per the germline V gene, CDR1 is SGHTA and CDR2 is FQGNSA. V trimming: 4 bases; J trimming: 5 bases; junction bases outside the gene matches: 15. CDR3 sequence (DNA): TGTGCCAGCAGCTCACCCTCCTTAGCGGGGGGGTCAGGGGAGACCCAGTACTTC. Translation gives CASSSPSLAGGSGETQYF.

This clonotype showed up many times. The V call is TRBV4-1, the J call TRBJ1-2, with no clear D. The CDR3 has 15 amino acids. Trimming pared 2 bases from V and 8 bases from J, leaving 18 bases between. The germline CDR1 and CDR2 sequences are MGHRA and YSYEKL. The CDR3 DNA reads TGCGCCAGCAGCCAACCACCTACTAAGATCATGGGCTACACCTTC. Its translation is CASSQPPTKIMGYTF.

V is TRBV7-9 and J is TRBJ2-5; D may be TRBD2 (6 bases). CDR3 length: 11 amino acids. V was shortened by 5 bases and J by 9 bases, with 10 bases between the two germline ends. Germline CDR1 SEHNR, CDR2 FQNEAQ (reference sequence). CDR3 DNA sequence: TGTGCCAGCAGCGCCCGGGACTCCCAGTACTTC. It specifies CASSARDSQYF.

A few counts support this clonotype. The chain couples TRBV4-1 to TRBJ2-5, with TRBD2 matching over 8 bases. Unmatched junction bases numbered 9, after V lost 0 bases and J lost 0 bases. The CDR3 has 18 residues. The V gene's germline CDR1 is MGHRA and CDR2 YSYEKL. The CDR3 loop reads CASSQEEFGGGYQETQYF. CDR3 in DNA: TGCGCCAGCAGCCAAGAAGAGTTCGGCGGGGGGTACCAAGAGACCCAGTACTTC.

This clonotype was counted a few times. The rearrangement joins TRBV5-1 to TRBJ1-4, with 7 bases fitting TRBD1. The germline V gene has CDR1 SGHRS and CDR2 YFSETQ. The CDR3 is 14 residues long. With V trimmed by 3 bases and J by 6 bases, 5 bases remained unmatched. The CDR3 loop is CASSSYRGHEKLFF. As DNA, the CDR3 is TGCGCCAGCAGCTCTTACAGGGGCCATGAAAAACTGTTTTTT.

This clonotype has only a few counts. The V call is TRBV12-3 or TRBV12-4, the J call TRBJ1-1; tentative D call: TRBD1 (5 bases). Trimming took 10 bases from V and 3 from J, leaving 15 bases between them. The CDR3 is 13 amino acids. CDR3 sequence: CATRGVEDTEAFF. Written as DNA, the CDR3 is TGTGCCACGCGAGGGGTTGAGGACACTGAAGCTTTCTTT.

There are many counts of this clonotype. The gene calls are TRBV29-1 and TRBJ2-5; 8 bases match TRBD1. The CDR3 extends over 13 amino acids. V lost 3 bases and J lost 1; bases outside the gene matches: 1. The germline gives CDR1 SQVTM, CDR2 ANQGSEA. CDR3 in amino acids: CSVDQGAQETQYF. Here the CDR3 DNA reads TGCAGCGTTGACCAGGGGGCCCAAGAGACCCAGTACTTC.

The rearrangement joins TRBV11-2 to TRBJ2-1, with 8 positions matching TRBD2. Looked up from germline, CDR1 is SGHAT and CDR2 is FQNNGV. CDR3 length equals 16 residues. With 2 bases clipped from V and 4 bases from J, the junction kept 7 bases outside the gene matches. CDR3 sequence reads: CASSLSGTRLYNEQFF. The CDR3 DNA sequence: TGTGCCAGCAGCTTATCCGGGACTAGGCTTTACAATGAGCAGTTCTTC. The full variable domain, rest sourced from reference TRBV11-2 and TRBJ2-1, is EAGVAQSPRYKIIEKRQSVAFWCNPISGHATLYWYQQILGQGPKLLIQFQNNGVVDDSQLPKDRFSAERLKGVDSTLKIQPAKLEDSAVYLCASSLSGTRLYNEQFFGPGTRLTVL.

The rearrangement uses TRBV29-1 and TRBJ1-2, with 8 bases identical to TRBD1. The CDR3 spans 13 residues. CDR1 is SQVTM, CDR2 ANQGSEA, per germline. Unmatched junction bases numbered 8, after V lost 6 bases and J lost 5 bases. CDR3 bases: TGCAGCGTGAGACAGGGGCTGGATTATGGCTACACCTTC. It yields the protein CSVRQGLDYGYTF.